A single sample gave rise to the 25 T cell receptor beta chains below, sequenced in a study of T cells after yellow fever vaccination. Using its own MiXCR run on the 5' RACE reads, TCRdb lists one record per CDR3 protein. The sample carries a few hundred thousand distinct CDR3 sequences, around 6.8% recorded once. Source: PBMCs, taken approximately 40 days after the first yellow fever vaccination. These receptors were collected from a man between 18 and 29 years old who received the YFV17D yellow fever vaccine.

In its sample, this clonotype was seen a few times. CDR3 coding DNA: TGCAGTGCTAGAGCCTTGACCCGGACGGGACAGACCACAGATACGCAGTATTTT. Its protein product is CSARALTRTGQTTDTQYF. The chain employs TRBV20-1 and TRBJ2-3; 7 bases align to TRBD1. The CDR3 sequence is 18 residues long. In germline, CDR1 is DFQATT, CDR2 SNEGSKA (reference sequence). V was pared by 1 base and J by 2 bases, with 15 bases of the junction left unmatched.

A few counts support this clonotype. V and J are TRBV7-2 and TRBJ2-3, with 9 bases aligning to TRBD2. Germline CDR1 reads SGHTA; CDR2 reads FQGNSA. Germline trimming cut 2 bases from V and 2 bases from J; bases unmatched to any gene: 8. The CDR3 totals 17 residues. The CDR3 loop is CASSLYFGGGATDTQYF. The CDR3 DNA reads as TGTGCCAGCAGCTTATATTTTGGCGGGGGGGCCACAGATACGCAGTATTTT.

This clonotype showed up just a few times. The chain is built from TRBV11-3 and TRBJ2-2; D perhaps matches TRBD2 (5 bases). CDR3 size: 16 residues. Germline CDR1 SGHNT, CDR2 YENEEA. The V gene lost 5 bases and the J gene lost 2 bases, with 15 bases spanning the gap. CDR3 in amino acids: CASSPSEGLNTGELFF. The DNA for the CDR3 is TGTGCCAGCAGCCCGTCCGAGGGCCTCAACACCGGGGAGCTGTTTTTT. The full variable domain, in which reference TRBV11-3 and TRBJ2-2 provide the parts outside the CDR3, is EAGVVQSPRYKIIEKKQPVAFWCNPISGHNTLYWYLQNLGQGPELLIRYENEEAVDDSQLPKDRFSAERLKGVDSTLKIQPAELGDSAVYLCASSPSEGLNTGELFFGEGSRLTVL.

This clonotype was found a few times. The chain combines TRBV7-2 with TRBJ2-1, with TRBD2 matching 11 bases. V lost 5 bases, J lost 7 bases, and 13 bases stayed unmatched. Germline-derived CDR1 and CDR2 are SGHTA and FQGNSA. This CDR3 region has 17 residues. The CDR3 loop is CASSRRDSGGALNEQFF. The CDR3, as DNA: TGTGCCAGCAGCCGACGAGATAGCGGGGGGGCACTGAATGAGCAGTTCTTC.

CDR3 DNA sequence: TGTGCCAGCTCACGGAATAGCGGGAGCACAGATACGCAGTATTTT. It translates to CASSRNSGSTDTQYF. The chain couples TRBV18 to TRBJ2-3; 7 positions agree with TRBD2. The V segment lost 4 bases and the J segment 0 bases; nucleotides outside the gene matches: 4. The CDR3 has 15 residues. Per germline, CDR1 KGHSH and CDR2 LQKENI.

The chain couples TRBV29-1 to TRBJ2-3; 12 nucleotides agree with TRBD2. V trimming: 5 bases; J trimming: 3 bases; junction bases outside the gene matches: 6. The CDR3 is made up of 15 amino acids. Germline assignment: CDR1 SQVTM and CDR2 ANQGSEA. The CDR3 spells CSVYPTSGGTDTQYF. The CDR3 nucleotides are TGCAGCGTTTACCCTACTAGCGGGGGGACAGATACGCAGTATTTT.

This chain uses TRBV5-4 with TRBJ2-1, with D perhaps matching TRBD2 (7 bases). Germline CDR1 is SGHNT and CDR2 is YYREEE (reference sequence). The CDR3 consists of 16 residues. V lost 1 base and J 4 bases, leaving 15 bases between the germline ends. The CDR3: CASSLKGGGHYNEQFF. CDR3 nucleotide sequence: TGTGCCAGCAGCTTGAAAGGCGGGGGCCATTACAATGAGCAGTTCTTC.

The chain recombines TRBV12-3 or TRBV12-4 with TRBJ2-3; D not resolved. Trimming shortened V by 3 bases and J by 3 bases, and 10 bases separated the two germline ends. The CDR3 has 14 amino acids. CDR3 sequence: CASSLLSGTDTQYF. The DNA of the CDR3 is TGTGCCAGCAGTTTGTTATCAGGTACAGATACGCAGTATTTT.

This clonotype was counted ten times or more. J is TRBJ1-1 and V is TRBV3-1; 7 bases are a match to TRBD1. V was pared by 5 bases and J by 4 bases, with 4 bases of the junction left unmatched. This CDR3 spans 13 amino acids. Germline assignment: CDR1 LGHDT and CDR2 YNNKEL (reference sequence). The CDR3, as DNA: TGTGCCAGCAGCTCGACAGGGTCCACTGAAGCTTTCTTT. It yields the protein CASSSTGSTEAFF.

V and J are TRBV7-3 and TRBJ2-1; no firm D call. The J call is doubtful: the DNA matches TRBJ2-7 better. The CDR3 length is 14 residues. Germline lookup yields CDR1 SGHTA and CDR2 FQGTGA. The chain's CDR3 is CASSLMAAYNEQYF. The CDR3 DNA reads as TGTGCCAGCAGCTTAATGGCGGCCTACAATGAGCAGTACTTC.

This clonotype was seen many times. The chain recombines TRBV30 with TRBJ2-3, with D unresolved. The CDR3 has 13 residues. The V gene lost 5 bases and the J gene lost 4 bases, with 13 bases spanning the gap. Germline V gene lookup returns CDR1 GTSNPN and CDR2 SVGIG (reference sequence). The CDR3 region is CAWGPDSSDTQYF. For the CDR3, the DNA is TGTGCCTGGGGGCCGGATAGTTCAGATACGCAGTATTTT.

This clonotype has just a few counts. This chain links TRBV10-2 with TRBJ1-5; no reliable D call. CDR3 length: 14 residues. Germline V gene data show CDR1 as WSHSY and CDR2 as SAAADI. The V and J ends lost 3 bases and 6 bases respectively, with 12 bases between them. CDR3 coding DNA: TGCGCCAGCAGTGACGGGTGGTTGAGTCAGCCCCAGCATTTT. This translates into CASSDGWLSQPQHF.

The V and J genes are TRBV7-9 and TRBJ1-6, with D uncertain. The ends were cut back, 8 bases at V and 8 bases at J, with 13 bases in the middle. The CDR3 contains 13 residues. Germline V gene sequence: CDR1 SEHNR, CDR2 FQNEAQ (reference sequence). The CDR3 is CASRGTVYSPLHF. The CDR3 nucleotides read TGTGCCAGCCGTGGAACGGTTTATTCACCCCTCCACTTT.

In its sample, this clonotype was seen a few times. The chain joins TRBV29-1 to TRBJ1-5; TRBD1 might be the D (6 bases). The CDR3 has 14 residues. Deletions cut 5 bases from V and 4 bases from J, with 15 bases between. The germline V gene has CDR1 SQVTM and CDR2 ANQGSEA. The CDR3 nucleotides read TGCAGCGTTCGTGTTCAGGGGCGTAATCAGCCCCAGCATTTT. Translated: CSVRVQGRNQPQHF. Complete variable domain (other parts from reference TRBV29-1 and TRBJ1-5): SAVISQKPSRDICQRGTSLTIQCQVDSQVTMMFWYRQQPGQSLTLIATANQGSEATYESGFVIDKFPISRPNLTFSTLTVSNMSPEDSSIYLCSVRVQGRNQPQHFGDGTRLSIL.

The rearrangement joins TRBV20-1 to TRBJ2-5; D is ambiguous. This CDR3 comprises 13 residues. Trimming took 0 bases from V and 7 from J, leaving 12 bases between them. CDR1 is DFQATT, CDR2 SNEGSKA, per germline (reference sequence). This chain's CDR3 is CSARDFTVGTQYF. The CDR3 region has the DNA TGCAGTGCTAGAGATTTTACCGTGGGGACCCAGTACTTC.

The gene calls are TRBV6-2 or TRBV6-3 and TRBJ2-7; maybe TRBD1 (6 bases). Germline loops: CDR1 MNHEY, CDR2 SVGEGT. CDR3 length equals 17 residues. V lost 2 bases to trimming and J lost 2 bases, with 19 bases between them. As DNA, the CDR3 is TGTGCCAGCAGTTACGAGAGCGGAACAGGGTTGACCTACGAGCAGTACTTC. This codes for CASSYESGTGLTYEQYF.

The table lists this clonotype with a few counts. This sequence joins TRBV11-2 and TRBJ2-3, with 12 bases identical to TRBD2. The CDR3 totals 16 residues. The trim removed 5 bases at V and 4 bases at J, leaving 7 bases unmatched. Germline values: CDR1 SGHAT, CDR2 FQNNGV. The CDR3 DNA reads TGTGCCAGCAGCCCACTAGCGGGGGGTGTGGCAGATACGCAGTATTTT. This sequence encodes CASSPLAGGVADTQYF.

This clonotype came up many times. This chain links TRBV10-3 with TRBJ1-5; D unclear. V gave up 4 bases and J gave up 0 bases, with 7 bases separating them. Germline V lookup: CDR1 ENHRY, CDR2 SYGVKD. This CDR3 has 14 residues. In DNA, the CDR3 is TGTGCCATCAGTGGCATAAATAGCAATCAGCCCCAGCATTTT. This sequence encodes CAISGINSNQPQHF.

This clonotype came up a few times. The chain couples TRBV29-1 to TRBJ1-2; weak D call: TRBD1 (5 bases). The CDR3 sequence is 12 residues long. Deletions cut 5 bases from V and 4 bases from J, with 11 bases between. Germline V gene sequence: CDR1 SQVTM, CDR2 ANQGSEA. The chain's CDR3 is CSVPTELYGYTF. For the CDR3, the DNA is TGCAGCGTTCCGACAGAGCTCTATGGCTACACCTTC. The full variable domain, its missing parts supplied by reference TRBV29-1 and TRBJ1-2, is SAVISQKPSRDICQRGTSLTIQCQVDSQVTMMFWYRQQPGQSLTLIATANQGSEATYESGFVIDKFPISRPNLTFSTLTVSNMSPEDSSIYLCSVPTELYGYTFGSGTRLTVV.

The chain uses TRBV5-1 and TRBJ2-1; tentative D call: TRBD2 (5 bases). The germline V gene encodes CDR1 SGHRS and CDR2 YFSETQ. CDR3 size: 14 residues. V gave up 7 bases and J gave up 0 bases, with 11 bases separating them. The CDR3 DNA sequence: TGCGCCAGCGGCGGCGGAGGCTCCTACAATGAGCAGTTCTTC. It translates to CASGGGGSYNEQFF. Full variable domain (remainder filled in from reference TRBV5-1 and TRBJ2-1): KAGVTQTPRYLIKTRGQQVTLSCSPISGHRSVSWYQQTPGQGLQFLFEYFSETQRNKGNFPGRFSGRQFSNSRSEMNVSTLELGDSALYLCASGGGGSYNEQFFGPGTRLTVL.

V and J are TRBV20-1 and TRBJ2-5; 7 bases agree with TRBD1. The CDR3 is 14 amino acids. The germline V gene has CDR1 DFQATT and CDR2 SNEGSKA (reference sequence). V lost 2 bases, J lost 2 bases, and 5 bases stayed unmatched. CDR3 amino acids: CSARMGRGQETQYF. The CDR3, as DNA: TGCAGTGCTAGAATGGGCAGGGGGCAAGAGACCCAGTACTTC.

The CDR3 DNA reads TGTGCCAGCAGCTTAGCAAGGGACTATGGCTACACCTTC. Its translation is CASSLARDYGYTF. The J gene is TRBJ1-2, the V gene TRBV7-2; the D is unclear. The germline CDR1 and CDR2 sequences are SGHTA and FQGNSA. CDR3 length: 13 residues. V was trimmed by 0 bases and J by 3 bases, leaving 5 bases between them. Using reference TRBV7-2 and TRBJ1-2 for the parts outside the CDR3, the full variable domain is GAGVSQSPSNKVTEKGKDVELRCDPISGHTALYWYRQSLGQGLEFLIYFQGNSAPDKSGLPSDRFSAERTGGSVSTLTIQRTQQEDSAVYLCASSLARDYGYTFGSGTRLTVV.

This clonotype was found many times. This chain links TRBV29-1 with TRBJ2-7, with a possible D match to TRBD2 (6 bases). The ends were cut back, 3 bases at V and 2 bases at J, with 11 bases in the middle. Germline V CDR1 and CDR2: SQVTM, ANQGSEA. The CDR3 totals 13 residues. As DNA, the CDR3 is TGCAGCGTTGATGCTGGGACTCCCTACGAGCAGTACTTC. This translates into CSVDAGTPYEQYF.

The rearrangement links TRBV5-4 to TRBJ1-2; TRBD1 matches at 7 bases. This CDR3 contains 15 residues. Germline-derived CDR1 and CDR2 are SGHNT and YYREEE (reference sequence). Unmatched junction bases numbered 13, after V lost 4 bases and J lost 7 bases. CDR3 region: CASSKNQQGRSGYTF. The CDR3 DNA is TGTGCCAGCAGCAAAAATCAACAGGGGCGAAGTGGCTACACCTTC. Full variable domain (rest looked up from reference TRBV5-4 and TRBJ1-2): ETGVTQSPTHLIKTRGQQVTLRCSSQSGHNTVSWYQQALGQGPQFIFQYYREEENGRGNFPPRFSGLQFPNYSSELNVNALELDDSALYLCASSKNQQGRSGYTFGSGTRLTVV.

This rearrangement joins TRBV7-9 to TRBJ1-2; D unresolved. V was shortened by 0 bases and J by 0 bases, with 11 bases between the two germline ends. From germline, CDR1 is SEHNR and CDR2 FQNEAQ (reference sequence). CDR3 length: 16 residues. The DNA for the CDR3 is TGTGCCAGCAGCTTAGCCTCCGGATCGGCTAACTATGGCTACACCTTC. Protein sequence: CASSLASGSANYGYTF.